In this sample, the clone carrying this T cell receptor (beta chain) turned up many times. The entry originates in a study of T-cell memory formation after mild COVID-19. Each CDR3 protein gets one entry after TCRdb re-called the 5' RACE reads with MiXCR. The sample carries about 470,000 distinct CDR3 sequences, roughly 25% recorded once. Sequencing was done on a sample of PBMCs or a T cell subset sorted from them (not recorded which). The receptor was isolated from an adult woman who had mild COVID-19 (a few samples of this study predate the infection). Cell type and time point are not known.

CDR3: CASRLRQGGRDNEQFF. The CDR3 coding sequence is TGTGCCAGCAGACTCCGACAGGGGGGACGGGACAATGAGCAGTTCTTC. The gene calls are TRBV6-6 and TRBJ2-1, with 9 nucleotides matching TRBD1. V lost 6 bases, J lost 5 bases, and 11 bases stayed unmatched. Looked up from germline, CDR1 is MNHNY and CDR2 is SVGAGI (reference sequence). This CDR3 spans 16 amino acids.